This passage covers 28 T cell receptor beta chains from one sample sequenced in a study of blood T cell repertoires in COVID-19. The data were produced by immunoSEQ multiplex PCR, yet TCRdb's version contains in-frame clones alone and is incomplete. Among tens of thousands of clones listed, 76% were seen once. The specimen was peripheral blood. Receptors were obtained from a man over 45 with active or convalescent COVID-19.

This clone was detected once. J is TRBJ2-6 and V is TRBV7-3, with no clear D. The CDR3 contains 14 residues. The V end lost 2 bases, the J end lost 4 bases, and 6 bases lay between the germline ends. Germline CDR1 is SGHTA and CDR2 is FQGTGA. CDR3 bases: TGTGCCAGCAGCTTAGAAGCCGGGGCCAACGTCCTGACTTTC. As protein: CASSLEAGANVLTF.

This chain uses TRBV9 with TRBJ1-2, with a weak D call TRBD1 (5 bases). Trimming took off 8 bases at V and 3 bases at J, with 11 bases between the two ends. Germline V gene data show CDR1 as SGDLS and CDR2 as YYNGEE. The CDR3 spans 12 residues. This CDR3 is CASERQYYGYTF. The DNA of the CDR3 is TGTGCCAGTGAACGACAGTACTATGGCTACACCTTC. The variable domain in full, with the rest retrieved from reference TRBV9 and TRBJ1-2, is DSGVTQTPKHLITATGQRVTLRCSPRSGDLSVYWYQQSLDQGLQFLIQYYNGEERAKGNILERFSAQQFPDLHSELNLSSLELGDSALYFCASERQYYGYTFGSGTRLTVV.

This clone was counted only a few times. The chain uses TRBV27 and TRBJ1-2; tentative D call: TRBD1 (6 bases). Germline V gives CDR1 MNHEY, CDR2 SMNVEV (reference sequence). Deletions cut 7 bases from V and 0 bases from J, with 15 bases between. This CDR3 has 15 residues. CDR3 nucleotide sequence: TGTGCCAGCATGGAGGGGGGGCGGGCTAACTATGGCTACACCTTC. It yields the protein CASMEGGRANYGYTF.

The chain combines TRBV5-1 with TRBJ1-1; D is ambiguous. CDR1 SGHRS and CDR2 YFSETQ come from the germline V gene. The CDR3 contains 14 residues. V was trimmed by 4 bases and J by 2 bases, leaving 12 bases between them. CDR3 sequence: CASSPGPGNTEAFF. The CDR3 DNA is TGCGCCAGCAGCCCTGGCCCAGGCAACACTGAAGCTTTCTTT.

The gene calls are TRBV5-1 and TRBJ2-5; 9 nucleotides line up with TRBD2. The junction had 7 bases not matched to a gene; V was cut back by 3 bases and J by 4 bases. Germline CDR1 is SGHRS and CDR2 is YFSETQ. This CDR3 spans 15 amino acids. CDR3: CASSSLTSGIETQYF. CDR3 DNA sequence: TGCGCCAGCAGCTCGTTGACTAGCGGCATAGAGACCCAGTACTTC.

This chain joins TRBV29-1 and TRBJ1-1; TRBD1 is a possible D gene (5 bases). Germline V gene sequence: CDR1 SQVTM, CDR2 ANQGSEA. The CDR3 spans 12 residues. V shed 1 base and J shed 7 bases, with 10 bases lying between them. The chain's CDR3 is CSVEVTAFEAFF. Written as DNA, the CDR3 is TGCAGCGTTGAAGTGACAGCTTTTGAAGCTTTCTTT. Full variable domain (outside the CDR3, taken from reference TRBV29-1 and TRBJ1-1): SAVISQKPSRDICQRGTSLTIQCQVDSQVTMMFWYRQQPGQSLTLIATANQGSEATYESGFVIDKFPISRPNLTFSTLTVSNMSPEDSSIYLCSVEVTAFEAFFGQGTRLTVV.

This clone was detected only a few times. The chain joins TRBV6-6 to TRBJ1-4; no definite D call. Germline-derived CDR1 and CDR2 are MNHNY and SVGAGI (reference sequence). The CDR3 loop spans 17 amino acids. V dropped 5 bases and J dropped 2 bases, with 18 bases sitting between them. CDR3 sequence reads: CASSPPRSVTTNEKLFF. Written as DNA, the CDR3 is TGTGCCAGCAGTCCCCCTAGGAGTGTGACGACTAATGAAAAACTGTTTTTT.

This clone was counted between two and nine times. The chain couples TRBV5-4 to TRBJ2-1; D unresolved. Trimming left V 3 bases short and J 6 bases short, with 7 bases between. CDR1 is SGHNT, CDR2 YYREEE, per germline (reference sequence). The CDR3 runs 12 residues. The CDR3 bases are TGTGCCAGCAGCTCTATCTCCAATGAGCAGTTCTTC. As protein: CASSSISNEQFF.

This clone was seen a few times. V gene TRBV11-2 combines with J gene TRBJ1-1; D not resolved. This CDR3 has 14 residues. V was shortened by 6 bases and J by 1 base, with 12 bases between the two germline ends. CDR1 SGHAT and CDR2 FQNNGV come from the germline V gene. DNA of the CDR3: TGTGCCAGCAGAGCCGGGTCCTCGAACACTGAAGCTTTCTTT. Its translation: CASRAGSSNTEAFF.

CDR3: CASSLVPGGGPTGELFF. CDR3 nucleotide sequence: TGTGCCAGCAGCTTAGTGCCGGGGGGAGGCCCCACCGGGGAGCTGTTTTTT. The genes are TRBV7-2 and TRBJ2-2, with TRBD2 identical over 7 bases. The trim removed 1 base at V and 4 bases at J, leaving 9 bases unmatched. Germline CDR1 reads SGHTA; CDR2 reads FQGNSA. The CDR3 loop spans 17 amino acids.

V usage is TRBV3-1 (or the pseudogene TRBV3-2) and J usage is TRBJ2-4; 11 positions agree with TRBD1. Germline-derived CDR1 and CDR2 are LGHDT and YNNKEL (reference sequence). Unmatched junction bases numbered 3, after V lost 2 bases and J lost 9 bases. CDR3 size: 14 residues. CDR3 sequence: CASSQLDRGPIQYF. DNA for the CDR3: TGTGCCAGCAGCCAACTGGACAGGGGGCCCATTCAGTACTTC.

The CDR3 nucleotides read TGTGCCAGTAGTATGGGGGGTTATCTTCAGTACTTC. Its protein is CASSMGGYLQYF. The rearrangement joins TRBV19 to TRBJ2-4; D might be TRBD2 (6 bases). The V end was cut by 3 bases, the J end by 11 bases, with 11 bases between. Germline V gene data show CDR1 as LNHDA and CDR2 as SQIVND (reference sequence). This CDR3 has 12 residues.

This chain uses TRBV7-3 with TRBJ1-1; 7 bases are a match to TRBD1. The CDR3 runs to 15 residues. Unmatched junction bases numbered 10, after V lost 5 bases and J lost 4 bases. Germline loops: CDR1 SGHTA, CDR2 FQGTGA. The CDR3 region is CASSISGGGTTEAFF. In DNA form, the CDR3 reads TGTGCCAGCAGCATCTCAGGGGGAGGAACCACTGAAGCTTTCTTT.

CDR3 DNA: TGTGCCAGCAGCTTGGATGGGACTCTCCCTAACATTCAGTACTTC. The encoded protein is CASSLDGTLPNIQYF. The chain joins TRBV5-6 to TRBJ2-4; tentative D call: TRBD2 (6 bases). V dropped 0 bases and J dropped 7 bases, with 14 bases sitting between them. The CDR3 has 15 residues. Germline lookup yields CDR1 SGHDT and CDR2 YYEEEE. Based on the CDR3 plus reference TRBV5-6 and TRBJ2-4, the full variable domain is DAGVTQSPTHLIKTRGQQVTLRCSPKSGHDTVSWYQQALGQGPQFIFQYYEEEERQRGNFPDRFSGHQFPNYSSELNVNALLLGDSALYLCASSLDGTLPNIQYFGAGTRLSVL.

V usage is TRBV14 and J usage is TRBJ1-5; TRBD1 matches at 7 bases. The CDR3 totals 15 residues. Germline lookup yields CDR1 SGHDN and CDR2 FVKESK. With 4 bases clipped from V and 4 bases from J, the junction kept 7 bases outside the gene matches. The CDR3 protein is CASSLIGTDNQPQHF. The CDR3 nucleotides are TGTGCCAGCAGCCTGATTGGGACAGATAATCAGCCCCAGCATTTT.

The chain has TRBV15 and TRBJ2-2; D remains unclear. CDR3 length equals 16 residues. Germline V lookup: CDR1 LNHNV, CDR2 YYDKDF (reference sequence). V lost 2 bases and J 3 bases, leaving 13 bases between the germline ends. CDR3 protein: CATSRPYDTDTGELFF. CDR3 in DNA: TGTGCCACCAGCAGACCCTATGACACAGACACCGGGGAGCTGTTTTTT.

In DNA, the CDR3 is TGTGCCAGCAGCGTAACGTGGAGCTCCTACGAGCAGTACTTC. It codes for CASSVTWSSYEQYF. The genes are TRBV9 and TRBJ2-7; D call uncertain. Germline CDR1 and CDR2: SGDLS and YYNGEE. Trimming pared 1 base from V and 0 bases from J, leaving 8 bases between. The CDR3 contains 14 residues.

The rearrangement uses TRBV2 and TRBJ2-1; D uncertain. Germline V gene data show CDR1 as SNHLY and CDR2 as FYNNEI. The V end was cut by 4 bases, the J end by 6 bases, with 7 bases between. The CDR3 length is 12 residues. CDR3 nucleotide sequence: TGTGCCAGCAGTGGTAGAGTCAATGAGCAGTTCTTC. Protein product: CASSGRVNEQFF.

V usage is TRBV9 and J usage is TRBJ2-7, with TRBD2 matching over 9 bases. CDR1 is SGDLS, CDR2 YYNGEE, per germline. V lost 3 bases, J lost 3 bases, and 4 bases stayed unmatched. The CDR3 spans 14 residues. The CDR3 is CASSESGRNYEQYF. Written as DNA, the CDR3 is TGTGCCAGCAGCGAGAGCGGGAGGAACTACGAGCAGTACTTC.

Points on this clone: The sample carries other DNA sequences with the same CDR3. The chain joins TRBV5-8 to TRBJ1-2, with D perhaps TRBD1 (5 bases). The CDR3 runs to 13 residues. V gave up 2 bases and J gave up 3 bases, with 8 bases separating them. CDR1 and CDR2 (germline): SGHTS, YDEGEE. The CDR3 is CASSLGDYYGYTF. CDR3 DNA sequence: TGTGCCAGCAGCTTAGGGGATTACTATGGCTACACCTTC.

V usage is TRBV6-5 and J usage is TRBJ1-2, with TRBD1 matching over 7 bases. The V gene end was trimmed by 3 bases and the J gene end by 8 bases; junction bases not matched to a gene: 6. The CDR3 spans 13 residues. Germline CDR1 reads MNHEY; CDR2 reads SVGAGI. The CDR3 bases are TGTGCCAGCAGTTATTTACTAGGGGGCGGCTACACCTTC. Translated, it gives CASSYLLGGGYTF.

V is TRBV2 and J is TRBJ2-4, with D possibly being TRBD2 (6 bases). V was cut by 5 bases and J by 0 bases, with 14 bases left in between. The CDR3 loop spans 16 amino acids. Looked up from germline, CDR1 is SNHLY and CDR2 is FYNNEI. CDR3 in amino acids: CASSPRLAAAKNIQYF. Written as DNA, the CDR3 is TGTGCCAGCAGTCCGAGGTTAGCGGCAGCCAAAAACATTCAGTACTTC. Looking up the rest from reference TRBV2 and TRBJ2-4 gives the full variable domain: EPEVTQTPSHQVTQMGQEVILRCVPISNHLYFYWYRQILGQKVEFLVSFYNNEISEKSEIFDDQFSVERPDGSNFTLKIRSTKLEDSAMYFCASSPRLAAAKNIQYFGAGTRLSVL.

The J gene is TRBJ2-7, the V gene TRBV2, with a possible D match to TRBD2 (5 bases). CDR1 and CDR2 from the germline V gene are SNHLY and FYNNEI. This CDR3 has 12 amino acids. The ends were cut back, 2 bases at V and 7 bases at J, with 9 bases in the middle. Here the CDR3 DNA reads TGTGCCAGCAGTGAAACTTCGGGGGAGCAGTACTTC. Its protein product is CASSETSGEQYF. Based on the CDR3 plus reference TRBV2 and TRBJ2-7, the full variable domain is EPEVTQTPSHQVTQMGQEVILRCVPISNHLYFYWYRQILGQKVEFLVSFYNNEISEKSEIFDDQFSVERPDGSNFTLKIRSTKLEDSAMYFCASSETSGEQYFGPGTRLTVT.

V and J are TRBV4-2 and TRBJ1-2; D perhaps matches TRBD1 (5 bases). V lost 0 bases and J 5 bases, leaving 10 bases between the germline ends. Per germline, CDR1 LGHNA and CDR2 YNFKEQ. The CDR3 spans 14 residues. The CDR3 DNA sequence: TGTGCCAGCAGCCAAGAGAGGCAGGGATATGGCTACACCTTC. Translating gives CASSQERQGYGYTF.

J is TRBJ1-4 and V is TRBV29-1; perhaps TRBD1 as D (6 bases). The CDR3 is 13 residues long. CDR1 SQVTM and CDR2 ANQGSEA come from the germline V gene. Trimming left V 6 bases short and J 8 bases short, with 16 bases between. The CDR3 spells CSVMGSGTEKLFF. The CDR3 region has the DNA TGCAGCGTGATGGGGTCCGGGACAGAAAAACTGTTTTTT.

The chain couples TRBV19 to TRBJ1-2; 7 bases are shared with TRBD1. After removal of 5 bases from V and 3 bases from J, the junction contained 12 bases not matched to a gene. This CDR3 contains 16 residues. Germline values: CDR1 LNHDA, CDR2 SQIVND (reference sequence). CDR3 residues: CASSLSPRGTDYGYTF. The CDR3 DNA follows: TGTGCCAGTAGTCTCTCCCCCCGGGGGACAGACTATGGCTACACCTTC.

The V call is TRBV9, the J call TRBJ2-5; TRBD1 matches at 7 bases. The CDR3 has 14 residues. Trimming removed 1 base from V and 4 bases from J; junction bases left unmatched: 4. CDR1 and CDR2 (germline): SGDLS, YYNGEE. Written as DNA, the CDR3 is TGTGCCAGCAGCGTAATGGGACAGTCAGAGACCCAGTACTTC. It translates to CASSVMGQSETQYF.

The J gene is TRBJ2-7, the V gene TRBV12-3 or TRBV12-4; tentatively, D is TRBD1 (6 bases). V dropped 6 bases and J dropped 8 bases, with 17 bases sitting between them. This CDR3 has 13 amino acids. CDR3 sequence reads: CASSRTDPMKQYF. In nucleotides, the CDR3 is TGTGCCAGCAGCCGGACAGACCCTATGAAGCAGTACTTC.